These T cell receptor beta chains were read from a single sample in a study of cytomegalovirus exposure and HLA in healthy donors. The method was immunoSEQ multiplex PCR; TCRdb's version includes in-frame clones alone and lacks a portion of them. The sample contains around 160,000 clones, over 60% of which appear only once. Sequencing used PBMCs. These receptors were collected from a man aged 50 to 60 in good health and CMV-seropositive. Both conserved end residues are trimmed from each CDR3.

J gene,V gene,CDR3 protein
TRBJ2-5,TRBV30,AWRNRGVGPQY
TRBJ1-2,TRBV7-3,ASKADRGRRENYGYT
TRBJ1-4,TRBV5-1,ASSLGAGGQGGEKLF
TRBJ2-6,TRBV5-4,ASSNLVQGAGGANVLT
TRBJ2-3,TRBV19,ASSIKRGGGDTQY
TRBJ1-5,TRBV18,ASSQGSLRPQH
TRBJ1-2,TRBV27,ASSFLGGDGYT
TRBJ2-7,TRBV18,ASSPPGQGTSYEQY
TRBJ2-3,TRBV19,ASSITADTSTDTQY
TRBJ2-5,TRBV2,ASGEAGPQETQY
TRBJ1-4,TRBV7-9,ASSLQTGWNEKLF
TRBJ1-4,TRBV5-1,ASSPRGGTNEKLF
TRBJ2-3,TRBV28,AVQARSAALTQY
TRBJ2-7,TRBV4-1,ASSQDPGGTYEQY
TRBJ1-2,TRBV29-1,SVKVWDRAVGYT
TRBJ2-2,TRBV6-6,ASSRGRDTGELF
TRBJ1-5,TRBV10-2,ASSESILGAANQPQH
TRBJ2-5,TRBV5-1,ASSLAPGNHQETQY
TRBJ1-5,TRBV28,ASSSGVGQPQH
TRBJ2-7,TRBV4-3,ASSQDRTGLYEQY
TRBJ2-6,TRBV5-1,ASKGELSGANVLT
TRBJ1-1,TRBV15,ATAYRTGVGTEAF
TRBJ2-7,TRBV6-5,ASPTGAYEQY
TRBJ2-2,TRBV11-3,ASSKSGTGGFTGELF
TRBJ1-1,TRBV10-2,ASDKGMGTEAF
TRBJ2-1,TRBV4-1,ASNPKGTSGLGEQF
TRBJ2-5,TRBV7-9,ASSPGGGVDQY
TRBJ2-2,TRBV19,ASSRNSGGQNTGELF
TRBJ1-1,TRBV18,ASSPPWGEMNTEAF
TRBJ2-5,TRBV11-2,ASSLEYRVGETQY
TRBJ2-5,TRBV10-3,AISELGRKTQY
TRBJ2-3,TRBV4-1,ASSQERPPTTSGGAPTDTQY
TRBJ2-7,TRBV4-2,ASSPLSGTGVYEQY
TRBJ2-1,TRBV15,ATDRGYNEQF
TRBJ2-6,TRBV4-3,ASSQEDRAGANVLT
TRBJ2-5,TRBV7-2,ASSLVRTSGATPRETQY
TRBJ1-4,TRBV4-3,ASSQWDRTNEKLF
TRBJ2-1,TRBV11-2,ASSLNRHEQF
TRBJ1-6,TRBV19,ASTTTHSSYNSPLH
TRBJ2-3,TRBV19,ASKSTGTTDTQY
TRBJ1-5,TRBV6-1,ASSEENRAGNQPQH
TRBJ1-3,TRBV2,AGGVGSGNTIY
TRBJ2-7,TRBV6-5,ASRTGGSYEQY
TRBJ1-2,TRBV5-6,ASSLLETGSFYGYT
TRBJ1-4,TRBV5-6,ASSLARTSKEKLF